A selection of T cell receptor beta chains follows, all from one sample in a study of T cell changes during pregnancy in multiple sclerosis. Clones were read by immunoSEQ multiplex PCR, and TCRdb kept only the in-frame ones, dropping some. The repertoire consists of 70,000 or so clones, with just over 90% occurring once and the leading ten covering about 0.4%. The specimen comprised CD4+ T cells from peripheral blood mononuclear cells, sampled before pregnancy. These receptors originate from a female donor with multiple sclerosis, enrolled in a pregnancy study. Both conserved end residues are part of each CDR3. Fields, in order: clone size, D gene, J gene, V gene, CDR3 protein, CDR3 DNA. D genes are given only for firm matches. For some rows the clone size is stated as once, few or many, or as a class when expanded; others skip it.

>once|TRBD1|TRBJ1-2|TRBV6-6
CASNPVGQALGYTF
TGTGCCAGCAACCCAGTGGGACAGGCTCTTGGCTACACCTTC
>-|-|TRBJ2-3|TRBV19
CASSTRQESTDTQYF
TGTGCCAGTAGTACCCGACAGGAGAGCACAGATACGCAGTATTTT
>-|TRBD1|TRBJ2-1|TRBV11-1
CASSLGSLGTGYNEQFF
TGTGCCAGCAGCCTCGGTTCCCTCGGGACAGGGTACAATGAGCAGTTCTTC
>-|-|TRBJ1-1|TRBV9
CASSVVTDLTNTEAFF
TGTGCCAGCAGCGTAGTTACAGACCTTACCAACACTGAAGCTTTCTTT
>once|-|TRBJ2-5|TRBV11-1
CASSSVETQYF
TGTGCCAGCAGCTCCGTAGAGACCCAGTACTTC
>few|TRBD1|TRBJ2-7|TRBV7-2
CASSLQGTEHYEQYF
TGTGCCAGCAGCCTCCAAGGGACAGAGCATTACGAGCAGTACTTC
>few|-|TRBJ1-1|TRBV19
CASSVTGWGETEAFF
TGTGCCAGTAGTGTCACAGGGTGGGGTGAAACTGAAGCTTTCTTT
>-|-|TRBJ2-5|TRBV5-1
CASSSGLTKETQYF
TGCGCCAGCAGCTCTGGACTAACCAAAGAGACCCAGTACTTC
>-|-|TRBJ2-3|TRBV2
CASSGGQVSTDTQYF
TGTGCCAGCAGTGGGGGCCAGGTCAGCACAGATACGCAGTATTTT
>once|-|TRBJ1-3|TRBV5-6
CASSLDRARLISGNTIYF
TGTGCCAGCAGCTTGGACAGGGCTCGGCTAATCTCTGGAAACACCATATATTTT
>-|-|TRBJ1-1|TRBV18
CASSLQGISYTEAFF
TGTGCCAGCTCATTACAGGGAATTTCTTACACTGAAGCTTTCTTT